These 21 T cell receptor beta chains were all obtained from the same sample, sequenced in a study of T cell responses to AZD1222 COVID-19 vaccine. Clones were read by immunoSEQ multiplex PCR, and TCRdb kept only the in-frame ones, dropping some. The profile shows 110,000 to 150,000 clones, nearly 95% of them singletons. Sequenced material: peripheral blood, taken on day 0 of AZD1222 vaccination. The receptor set was obtained from an adult in good health.

The table lists this clone with a count of one. For the CDR3, the DNA is TGTGCCAGCAGCCATCAGGGGGCTGAAGCTTTCTTT. As protein: CASSHQGAEAFF. This chain uses TRBV5-5 with TRBJ1-1, with TRBD1 identical over 7 bases. V lost 4 bases to trimming and J lost 6 bases; unmatched junction nucleotides: 3. CDR1 is SGHKS and CDR2 is YYEKEE in the germline V gene (reference sequence). CDR3 length: 12 residues.

The chain has TRBV19 and TRBJ1-1, with D possibly being TRBD1 (6 bases). Looked up from germline, CDR1 is LNHDA and CDR2 is SQIVND (reference sequence). The CDR3 contains 13 residues. The V and J ends lost 6 bases and 4 bases respectively, with 12 bases between them. CDR3 nucleotide sequence: TGTGCCAGTAGAGACAGGCAAGGCACTGAAGCTTTCTTT. Translating gives CASRDRQGTEAFF.

This rearrangement joins TRBV9 to TRBJ1-2; D might be TRBD1 (6 bases). Germline CDR1 is SGDLS and CDR2 is YYNGEE. Between the trimmed V and J ends, which lost 3 bases and 5 bases, there was a span of 20 bases. This CDR3 region has 16 residues. Written as DNA, the CDR3 is TGTGCCAGCAGCGCAGGGACAACTGAATCTCCATATGGCTACACCTTC. Its protein is CASSAGTTESPYGYTF.

The genes are TRBV6-5 and TRBJ1-1; 9 nucleotides agree with TRBD1. The V gene's germline CDR1 is MNHEY and CDR2 SVGAGI. The CDR3 consists of 15 residues. V lost 7 bases to trimming and J lost 0 bases; unmatched junction nucleotides: 6. In nucleotides, the CDR3 is TGTGCCAGCAAAAAAACAGGGGGCATGAACACTGAAGCTTTCTTT. Encoded protein: CASKKTGGMNTEAFF.

V is TRBV4-2 and J is TRBJ2-1, with 9 bases lining up with TRBD2. V dropped 0 bases and J dropped 6; count of bases not matched to a gene: 12. The CDR3 has 18 residues. Germline CDR1 reads LGHNA; CDR2 reads YNFKEQ. CDR3 residues: CASSQEGMGREGPNEQFF. The CDR3 DNA sequence: TGTGCCAGCAGCCAAGAGGGAATGGGGCGGGAGGGCCCCAATGAGCAGTTCTTC.

This chain links TRBV5-1 with TRBJ1-4; TRBD1 agrees at 8 bases. The germline V gene encodes CDR1 SGHRS and CDR2 YFSETQ. The CDR3 is made up of 15 amino acids. Trimming cost V 1 base and J 6 bases; bases outside gene matches: 5. CDR3 nucleotide sequence: TGCGCCAGCAGCTTGTTTCAGGGGGCTGATGAAAAACTGTTTTTT. This codes for CASSLFQGADEKLFF.

This clone was counted a single time. This chain uses TRBV7-2 with TRBJ2-1, with TRBD1 identical over 10 bases. V lost 6 bases to trimming and J lost 1 base; unmatched junction nucleotides: 6. The V gene's germline CDR1 is SGHTA and CDR2 FQGNSA. This CDR3 has 16 amino acids. Written as DNA, the CDR3 is TGTGCCAGCAGAGACCCGGGACAGGGGTCCTACAATGAGCAGTTCTTC. Protein: CASRDPGQGSYNEQFF.

The genes are TRBV6-5 and TRBJ1-1; 8 bases agree with TRBD1. The CDR3 has 14 amino acids. From germline, CDR1 is MNHEY and CDR2 SVGAGI. V was clipped by 4 bases and J by 6 bases; unmatched bases: 7. The CDR3 here is CASSFNQGAPEAFF. DNA of the CDR3: TGTGCCAGCAGTTTTAATCAGGGGGCCCCTGAAGCTTTCTTT.

The gene calls are TRBV3-1 (or the pseudogene TRBV3-2) and TRBJ2-5; TRBD1 is a possible D gene (5 bases). The CDR3 is 17 residues long. V shed 0 bases and J shed 5 bases, with 19 bases lying between them. CDR1 and CDR2 (germline): LGHDT, YNNKEL (reference sequence). The DNA for the CDR3 is TGTGCCAGCAGCCAAGATTTAAAAAAGGGGCGTAGGGAGACCCAGTACTTC. Its translation is CASSQDLKKGRRETQYF.

The chain links TRBV27 to TRBJ1-1; TRBD1 agrees at 8 bases. After removal of 2 bases from V and 11 bases from J, the junction contained 10 bases not matched to a gene. Germline CDR1 is MNHEY and CDR2 is SMNVEV (reference sequence). CDR3 length equals 14 residues. CDR3: CASSLRPRGLEAFF. The DNA for the CDR3 is TGTGCCAGCAGTTTACGTCCCAGGGGGCTAGAGGCTTTCTTT.

The sample holds one count of this clone. CDR3 residues: CASTKADRYSYEQYF. The CDR3 DNA reads TGTGCCAGCACCAAAGCCGACCGATACTCCTACGAGCAGTACTTC. The chain uses TRBV6-6 and TRBJ2-7; no clear D gene. The V gene's germline CDR1 is MNHNY and CDR2 SVGAGI (reference sequence). This CDR3 comprises 15 residues. V dropped 7 bases and J dropped 0 bases, with 16 bases sitting between them.

This clone has only one observation. This chain links TRBV2 with TRBJ1-2; D remains ambiguous. Germline CDR1 SNHLY, CDR2 FYNNEI. Trimming stripped 2 bases from V and 6 bases from J, with 10 bases between. The CDR3 consists of 13 residues. The CDR3 region has the DNA TGTGCCAGCAGTGAACTGGGTTACGATGGCTACACCTTC. Protein sequence: CASSELGYDGYTF.

V usage is TRBV6-5 and J usage is TRBJ1-3; D unresolved. V was pared by 7 bases and J by 2 bases, with 12 bases between. CDR3 length: 14 residues. The germline V gene has CDR1 MNHEY and CDR2 SVGAGI. CDR3 residues: CASNRGGPGNTIYF. The DNA of the CDR3 is TGTGCCAGCAACCGGGGAGGACCTGGAAACACCATATATTTT.

The chain carries TRBV18 and TRBJ1-1; D gene uncertain. Germline loops: CDR1 KGHSH, CDR2 LQKENI. The CDR3 runs 14 residues. Trimming took 3 bases from V and 0 from J, leaving 8 bases between them. The CDR3 DNA reads as TGTGCCAGCTCACCTGCGGGCATGAACACTGAAGCTTTCTTT. Its translation is CASSPAGMNTEAFF.

V gene TRBV19 combines with J gene TRBJ1-2; D remains unclear. V lost 5 bases and J lost 4, with 20 bases in between. This CDR3 region has 16 residues. The V gene's germline CDR1 is LNHDA and CDR2 SQIVND (reference sequence). In nucleotides, the CDR3 is TGTGCCAGTAGTCAGAACAGCGGCCGGACTATCTATGGCTACACCTTC. Residues: CASSQNSGRTIYGYTF.

This clone is a singleton in its sample. This chain links TRBV12-3 or TRBV12-4 with TRBJ1-1; no clear D. The V end lost 1 base, the J end lost 0 bases, and 3 bases lay between the germline ends. CDR3 length: 13 amino acids. The CDR3 sequence: CASSLGVNTEAFF. As DNA, the CDR3 is TGTGCCAGCAGTTTAGGGGTGAACACTGAAGCTTTCTTT.

This chain connects TRBV7-9 to TRBJ1-4; D not resolved. Trimming shortened V by 7 bases and J by 4 bases, and 7 bases separated the two germline ends. Germline assignment: CDR1 SEHNR and CDR2 FQNEAQ (reference sequence). The CDR3 has 12 residues. The CDR3 sequence is CASIKGNEKLFF. The CDR3 bases are TGTGCCAGCATCAAGGGTAATGAAAAACTGTTTTTT.

This chain links TRBV7-9 with TRBJ1-4; 8 bases align to TRBD1. The CDR3 spans 15 residues. Trimming removed 2 bases from V and 5 bases from J; junction bases left unmatched: 4. The germline V gene encodes CDR1 SEHNR and CDR2 FQNEAQ (reference sequence). DNA for the CDR3: TGTGCCAGCAGCTTAATAACAGGGGGAAATGAAAAACTGTTTTTT. Amino acids: CASSLITGGNEKLFF.

J is TRBJ2-7 and V is TRBV30, with D possibly being TRBD1 or TRBD2 (5 bases each). This CDR3 is built from 13 residues. The V end was cut by 0 bases, the J end by 3 bases, with 9 bases between. CDR1 is GTSNPN, CDR2 SVGIG, per germline (reference sequence). This CDR3 is CAWSVLGGYEQYF. In nucleotides, the CDR3 is TGTGCCTGGAGTGTACTTGGGGGCTACGAGCAGTACTTC.

The table lists this clone with a count of one. This sequence joins TRBV7-6 and TRBJ1-1, with TRBD1 as a possible D gene (6 bases). The length of the CDR3 is 13 residues. With 1 base removed from V and 4 bases from J, the gap between germline ends came to 7 bases. Germline CDR1 reads SGHVS; CDR2 reads FNYEAQ. The chain's CDR3 is CASSLGTVTEAFF. CDR3 nucleotide sequence: TGTGCCAGCAGCTTAGGGACAGTCACTGAAGCTTTCTTT.

The chain carries TRBV3-1 (or the pseudogene TRBV3-2) and TRBJ1-1, with a tentative D call TRBD1 (5 bases). CDR3 length: 15 residues. CDR1 is LGHDT and CDR2 is YNNKEL in the germline V gene (reference sequence). V was pared by 1 base and J by 5 bases, with 14 bases between. CDR3 residues: CASSQGAGGGTEAFF. CDR3 nucleotide sequence: TGTGCCAGCAGCCAAGGGGCAGGCGGGGGGACTGAAGCTTTCTTT.